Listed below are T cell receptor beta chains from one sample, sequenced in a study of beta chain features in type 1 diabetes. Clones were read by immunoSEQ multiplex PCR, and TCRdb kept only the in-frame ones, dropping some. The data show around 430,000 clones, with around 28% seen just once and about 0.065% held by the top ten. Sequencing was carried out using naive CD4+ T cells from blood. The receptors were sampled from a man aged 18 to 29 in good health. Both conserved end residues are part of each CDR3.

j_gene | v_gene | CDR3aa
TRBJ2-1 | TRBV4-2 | CASSSTGSSYNEQFF
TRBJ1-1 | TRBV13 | CASSLLRDRGNTEAFF
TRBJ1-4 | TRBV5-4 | CASGSREDEKLFF
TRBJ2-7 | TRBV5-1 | CASSLVTDEQYF
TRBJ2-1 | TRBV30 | CASSSEAYNEQFF
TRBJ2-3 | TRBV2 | CASNGQGTDTQYF
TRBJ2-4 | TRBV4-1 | CASSYWGRGKENIQYF
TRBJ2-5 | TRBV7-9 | CASSFPSGLAQYF
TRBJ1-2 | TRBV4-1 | CASSQDRVYGYTF
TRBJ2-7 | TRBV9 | CASGRVAGMGEQYF
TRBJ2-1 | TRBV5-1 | CASSRAATYNEQFF
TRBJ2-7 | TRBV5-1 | CASSHRDLHSYEQYF
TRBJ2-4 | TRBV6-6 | CASSRLLAGGNIQYF
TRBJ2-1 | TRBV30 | CAWRSGSPRNEQFF